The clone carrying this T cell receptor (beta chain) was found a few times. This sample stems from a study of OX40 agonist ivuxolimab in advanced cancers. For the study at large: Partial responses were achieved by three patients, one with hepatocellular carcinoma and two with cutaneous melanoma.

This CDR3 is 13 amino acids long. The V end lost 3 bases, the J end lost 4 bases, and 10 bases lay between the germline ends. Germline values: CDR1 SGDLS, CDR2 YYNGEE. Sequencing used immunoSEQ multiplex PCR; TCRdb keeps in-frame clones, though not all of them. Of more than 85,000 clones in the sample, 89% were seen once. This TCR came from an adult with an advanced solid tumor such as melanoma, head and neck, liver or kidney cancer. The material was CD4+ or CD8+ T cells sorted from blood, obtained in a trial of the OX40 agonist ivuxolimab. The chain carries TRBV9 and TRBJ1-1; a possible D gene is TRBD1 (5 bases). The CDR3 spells CASSEAGGTEAFF. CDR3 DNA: TGTGCCAGCAGCGAGGCCGGGGGCACTGAAGCTTTCTTT.